Included here is one T cell receptor (beta chain) sequence, with context. This specimen belongs to a study of shared clonotypes between healthy human individuals. Profiled with immunoSEQ multiplex PCR; TCRdb holds only in-frame clones, not every one. The sample carries 2.5 million or so clones, roughly 92% recorded once. V lost 0 bases to trimming and J lost 6 bases, with 9 bases between them. The CDR3 contains 14 residues. In germline, CDR1 is SNHLY, CDR2 FYNNEI. This chain uses TRBV2 with TRBJ2-1; D gene ambiguous. Sequencing was performed on naive CD4+ T cells sorted from blood. Subset indicated: CD45RA+ positively selected. The sequence was obtained from a man younger than 30 in good health. As DNA, the CDR3 is TGTGCCAGCAGTGAAGCGCTTAGTGTCAATGAGCAGTTCTTC. Translating gives CASSEALSVNEQFF.